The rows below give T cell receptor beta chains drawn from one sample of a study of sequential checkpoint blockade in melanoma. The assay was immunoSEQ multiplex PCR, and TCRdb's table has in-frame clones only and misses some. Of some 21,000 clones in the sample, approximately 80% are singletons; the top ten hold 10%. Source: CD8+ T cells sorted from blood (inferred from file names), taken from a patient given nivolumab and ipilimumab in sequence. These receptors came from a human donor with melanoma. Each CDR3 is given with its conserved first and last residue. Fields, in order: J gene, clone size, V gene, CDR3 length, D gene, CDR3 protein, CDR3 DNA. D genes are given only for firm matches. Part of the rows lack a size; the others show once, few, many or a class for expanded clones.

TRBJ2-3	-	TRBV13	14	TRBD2	CASSPVAGGDTQYF	TGTGCCAGCAGCCCCGTAGCGGGGGGAGATACGCAGTATTTT
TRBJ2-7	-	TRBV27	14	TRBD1	CASRVGQNPYEQYF	TGTGCCAGCAGGGTGGGACAGAATCCTTACGAGCAGTACTTC
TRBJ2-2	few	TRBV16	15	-	CASSQSSLPTGELFF	TGTGCCAGCAGCCAATCGAGCCTTCCCACCGGGGAGCTGTTTTTT
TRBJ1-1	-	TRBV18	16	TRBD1	CASSPSRDRGRTEAFF	TGTGCCAGCTCACCCTCCCGGGACAGGGGGCGGACTGAAGCTTTCTTT
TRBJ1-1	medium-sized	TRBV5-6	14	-	CASRRTRIYTEAFF	TGTGCCAGCCGGCGTACGAGGATATACACTGAAGCTTTCTTT
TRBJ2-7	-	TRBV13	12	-	CASSLRGKEQYF	TGTGCCAGCAGCTTACGAGGGAAAGAGCAGTACTTC
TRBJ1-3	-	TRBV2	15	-	CASSEDSLPGNTIYF	TGTGCCAGCAGTGAAGACAGTCTCCCTGGAAACACCATATATTTT
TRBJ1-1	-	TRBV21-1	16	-	CASSKGWDRGTTEAFF	TGTGCCAGCAGCAAAGGTTGGGACAGGGGGACAACTGAAGCTTTCTTT
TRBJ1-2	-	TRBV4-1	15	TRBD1	CASTLGRQGSYGYTF	TGCGCCAGCACCCTAGGGAGACAGGGCAGCTATGGCTACACCTTC
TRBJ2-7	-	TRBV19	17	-	CASKGKRGSLISYEQYF	TGTGCCAGCAAAGGGAAGAGGGGGAGCCTAATCTCCTACGAGCAGTACTTC
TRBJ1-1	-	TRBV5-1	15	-	CASSLSPGGATEAFF	TGCGCCAGCAGCCTAAGCCCGGGAGGGGCCACTGAAGCTTTCTTT
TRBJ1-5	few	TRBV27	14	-	CASSPSGLNQPQHF	TGTGCCAGCAGCCCTTCAGGGCTCAATCAGCCCCAGCATTTT
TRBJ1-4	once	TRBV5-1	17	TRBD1	CASSLLAFGTEDEKLFF	TGCGCCAGCAGCTTGTTGGCCTTTGGGACAGAAGATGAAAAACTGTTTTTT
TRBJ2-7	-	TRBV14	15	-	CASSQRAGSTYEQYF	TGTGCCAGCAGCCAGCGGGCTGGAAGCACCTACGAGCAGTACTTC
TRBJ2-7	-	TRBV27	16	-	CASSLSIGTGFYEQYF	TGTGCCAGCAGTTTATCGATCGGGACTGGTTTTTACGAGCAGTACTTC
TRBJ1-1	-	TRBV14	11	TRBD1	CASTDRVEAFF	TGTGCCAGCACCGACAGGGTTGAAGCTTTCTTT
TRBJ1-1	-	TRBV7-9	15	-	CASSPRLQGNTEAFF	TGTGCCAGCAGCCCAAGGTTGCAGGGGAACACTGAAGCTTTCTTT
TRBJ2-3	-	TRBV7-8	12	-	CASSLDSYTQYF	TGTGCCAGCAGCTTAGACTCTTATACGCAGTATTTT
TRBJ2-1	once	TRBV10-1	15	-	CASSPVVAYNNEQFF	TGCGCCAGCAGCCCCGTCGTAGCGTATAACAATGAGCAGTTCTTC
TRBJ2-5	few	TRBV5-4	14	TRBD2	CASSWGGYQETQYF	TGTGCCAGCAGCTGGGGGGGTTACCAAGAGACCCAGTACTTC
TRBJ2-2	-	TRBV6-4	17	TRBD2	CASSDSLAGTNTGELFF	TGTGCCAGCAGTGACAGCCTAGCGGGGACGAACACCGGGGAGCTGTTTTTT
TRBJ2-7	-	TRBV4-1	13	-	CASSQVATDEQYF	TGCGCCAGCAGCCAAGTAGCAACTGACGAGCAGTACTTC
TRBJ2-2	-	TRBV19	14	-	CASSINRNTGELFF	TGTGCCAGTAGTATCAACAGGAACACCGGGGAGCTGTTTTTT
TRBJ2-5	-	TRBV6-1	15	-	CASRERTVPQETQYF	TGTGCCAGCAGGGAACGGACAGTCCCCCAAGAGACCCAGTACTTC
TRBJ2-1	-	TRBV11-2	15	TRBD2	CASSLTRGAADEQFF	TGTGCCAGCAGCTTAACGCGGGGGGCCGCGGATGAGCAGTTCTTC
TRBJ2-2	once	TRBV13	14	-	CASSPRRYTGELFF	TGTGCCAGCAGCCCTCGTAGATACACCGGGGAGCTGTTTTTT
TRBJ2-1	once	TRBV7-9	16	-	CASSLGLGLPRNEQFF	TGTGCCAGCAGCTTAGGGCTGGGACTGCCTCGGAATGAGCAGTTCTTC
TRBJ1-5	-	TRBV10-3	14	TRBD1	CAISPGQRDQPQHF	TGTGCCATCAGCCCGGGACAGCGAGATCAGCCCCAGCATTTT
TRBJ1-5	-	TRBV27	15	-	CASSLARTANQPQHF	TGTGCCAGCAGTTTAGCCCGGACAGCTAATCAGCCCCAGCATTTT
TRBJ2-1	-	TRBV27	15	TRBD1	CASSRGTGGYNEQFF	TGTGCCAGCAGTCGGGGGACAGGGGGGTACAATGAGCAGTTCTTC
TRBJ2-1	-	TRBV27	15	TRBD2	CASSDWEGGYSEQFF	TGTGCCAGCAGCGACTGGGAGGGTGGTTATAGTGAGCAGTTCTTC
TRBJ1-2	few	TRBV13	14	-	CASSLQGFNYGYTF	TGTGCCAGCAGCTTACAGGGATTTAACTATGGCTACACCTTC
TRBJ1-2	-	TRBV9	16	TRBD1	CASSAQRTGGVYGYTF	TGTGCCAGCAGCGCTCAAAGGACAGGGGGCGTCTATGGCTACACCTTC
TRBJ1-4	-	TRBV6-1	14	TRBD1	CASSVRQGNEKLFF	TGTGCCAGCAGTGTTCGACAGGGAAACGAAAAACTGTTTTTT
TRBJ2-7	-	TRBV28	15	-	CASSFEQRSSYEQYF	TGTGCCAGCAGTTTTGAGCAGCGAAGCTCCTACGAGCAGTACTTC
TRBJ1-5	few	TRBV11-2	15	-	CASSLEGYSNQPQHF	TGTGCCAGCAGCTTAGAGGGCTATAGCAATCAGCCCCAGCATTTT
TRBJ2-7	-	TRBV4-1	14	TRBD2	CASSQGGRIDEQYF	TGCGCCAGCAGCCAAGGCGGGAGAATCGACGAGCAGTACTTC
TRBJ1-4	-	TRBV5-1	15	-	CASARWSGTDEKLFF	TGCGCCAGCGCAAGATGGTCCGGGACTGATGAAAAACTGTTTTTT
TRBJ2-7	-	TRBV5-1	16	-	CASSPYSTGSRTEQYF	TGCGCCAGCAGCCCCTATTCGACAGGCTCCAGGACCGAGCAGTACTTC
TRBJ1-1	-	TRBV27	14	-	CASSARGMNTEAFF	TGTGCCAGCAGCGCCAGGGGTATGAACACTGAAGCTTTCTTT
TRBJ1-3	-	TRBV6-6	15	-	CASSHRVVSGNTIYF	TGTGCCAGCAGTCACAGGGTCGTCTCTGGAAACACCATATATTTT
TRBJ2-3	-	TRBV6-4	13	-	CAIQRGRADTQYF	TGTGCCATCCAGAGGGGGAGGGCAGATACGCAGTATTTT
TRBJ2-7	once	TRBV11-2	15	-	CASSLQDSGLLEQYF	TGTGCCAGCAGCTTACAAGATTCAGGGTTACTCGAGCAGTACTTC
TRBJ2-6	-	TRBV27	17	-	CASSFLTGFSGANVLTF	TGTGCCAGCAGTTTCCTGACAGGCTTCTCTGGGGCCAACGTCCTGACTTTC
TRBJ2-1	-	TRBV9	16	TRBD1	CASSPGTGVSYNEQFF	TGTGCCAGCAGCCCCGGGACAGGCGTCTCCTACAATGAGCAGTTCTTC
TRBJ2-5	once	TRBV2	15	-	CASSEVVETQETQYF	TGTGCCAGCAGTGAAGTGGTGGAGACCCAAGAGACCCAGTACTTC
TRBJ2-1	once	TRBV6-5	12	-	CASTSIVAEQFF	TGTGCCAGCACTTCCATTGTGGCAGAGCAGTTCTTC
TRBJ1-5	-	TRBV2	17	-	CASSQSPRRYSNQPQHF	TGTGCCAGCAGCCAGTCACCGAGGAGGTATAGCAATCAGCCCCAGCATTTT
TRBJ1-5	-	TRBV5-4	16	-	CASSLDGRGPNQPQHF	TGTGCCAGCAGCTTGGATGGGAGGGGTCCCAATCAGCCCCAGCATTTT